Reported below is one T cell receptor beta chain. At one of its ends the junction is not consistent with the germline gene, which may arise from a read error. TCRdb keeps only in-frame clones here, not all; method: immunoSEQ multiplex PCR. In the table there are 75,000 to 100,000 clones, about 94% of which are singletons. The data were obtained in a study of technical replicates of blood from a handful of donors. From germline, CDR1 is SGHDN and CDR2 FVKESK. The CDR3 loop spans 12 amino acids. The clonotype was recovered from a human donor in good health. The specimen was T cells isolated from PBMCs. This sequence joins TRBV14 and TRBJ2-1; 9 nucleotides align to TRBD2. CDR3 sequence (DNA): TGTGCCAGCAGCCTGAAGCGGGAGGAGCCGTTCTTC. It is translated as CASSLKREEPFF. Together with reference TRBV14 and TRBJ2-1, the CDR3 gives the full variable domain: EAGVTQFPSHSVIEKGQTVTLRCDPISGHDNLYWYRRVMGKEIKFLLHFVKESKQDESGMPNNRFLAERTGGTYSTLKVQPAELEDSGVYFCASSLKREEPFFGPGTRLTVL.